Below are 21 T cell receptor beta chains sequenced from a single sample in a study of OX40 agonist ivuxolimab in advanced cancers. Method: immunoSEQ multiplex PCR; TCRdb's copy keeps in-frame clones and lacks some. The top ten clones hold approximately 1.4% of a sample with roughly 66,000 clones, 70% to 90% of them seen once. Sequencing was performed on CD4+ or CD8+ T cells sorted from blood, taken in a trial of the OX40 agonist ivuxolimab. Source of these receptors: an adult with an advanced solid tumor such as melanoma, head and neck, liver or kidney cancer.

The genes are TRBV20-1 and TRBJ2-7, with D unresolved. The V and J ends lost 0 bases and 6 bases respectively, with 6 bases between them. This CDR3 contains 11 residues. CDR1 DFQATT and CDR2 SNEGSKA come from the germline V gene (reference sequence). The CDR3 here is CSARDDGEQYF. The CDR3, as DNA: TGCAGTGCTAGAGATGATGGCGAGCAGTACTTC.

The sample holds one count of this clone. The rearrangement uses TRBV7-9 and TRBJ2-1; the match to TRBD2 covers 10 bases. This CDR3 contains 14 residues. Germline trimming cut 8 bases from V and 4 bases from J; bases unmatched to any gene: 5. Germline V gene lookup returns CDR1 SEHNR and CDR2 FQNEAQ (reference sequence). The CDR3 region is CASAGTSVYNEQFF. The CDR3 DNA reads TGTGCCAGCGCCGGGACTAGCGTGTACAATGAGCAGTTCTTC. The variable domain in full, with the rest retrieved from reference TRBV7-9 and TRBJ2-1, is DTGVSQNPRHKITKRGQNVTFRCDPISEHNRLYWYRQTLGQGPEFLTYFQNEAQLEKSRLLSDRFSAERPKGSFSTLEIQRTEQGDSAMYLCASAGTSVYNEQFFGPGTRLTVL.

The chain recombines TRBV30 with TRBJ2-7, with 12 nucleotides matching TRBD2. The germline V gene has CDR1 GTSNPN and CDR2 SVGIG (reference sequence). CDR3 size: 14 residues. V trimming: 4 bases; J trimming: 2 bases; junction bases outside the gene matches: 3. This chain's CDR3 is CAWTPSGRAYEQYF. The CDR3 nucleotides read TGTGCCTGGACCCCTAGCGGGAGGGCCTACGAGCAGTACTTC.

The chain recombines TRBV27 with TRBJ2-1; D gene ambiguous. The CDR3 runs 12 residues. CDR1 and CDR2 from the germline V gene are MNHEY and SMNVEV (reference sequence). The V end lost 7 bases, the J end lost 6 bases, and 10 bases lay between the germline ends. DNA of the CDR3: TGTGCCAGCATCAACCTAGTCAATGAGCAGTTCTTC. This codes for CASINLVNEQFF.

This chain uses TRBV9 with TRBJ2-7; TRBD2 agrees at 14 bases. Germline assignment: CDR1 SGDLS and CDR2 YYNGEE. The CDR3 has 14 residues. V shed 3 bases and J 9 bases; nucleotides not matched to a gene: 5. Here the CDR3 DNA reads TGTGCCAGCAGCGGGACTAGCGGGGGGTCTTGGCAGTACTTC. Amino acids: CASSGTSGGSWQYF.

The chain combines TRBV14 with TRBJ2-7, with 11 bases that match TRBD2. Germline CDR1 is SGHDN and CDR2 is FVKESK. With V trimmed by 0 bases and J by 3 bases, 7 bases remained unmatched. CDR3 length: 17 amino acids. CDR3 bases: TGTGCCAGCAGCCAAGATACCAGGACTAGCGGGCTCTACGAGCAGTACTTC. This encodes CASSQDTRTSGLYEQYF.

The chain carries TRBV11-3 and TRBJ1-6; D remains ambiguous. There are 13 residues in the CDR3. Trimming cost V 1 base and J 8 bases, with 6 bases left between them. The germline CDR1 and CDR2 sequences are SGHNT and YENEEA. The CDR3 bases are TGTGCCAGCAGCTTAGTGGCGGATTCACCCCTCCACTTT. Amino acid sequence: CASSLVADSPLHF.

The chain joins TRBV11-2 to TRBJ2-1; D is ambiguous. Germline CDR1 and CDR2: SGHAT and FQNNGV. V lost 5 bases and J 8 bases, leaving 7 bases between the germline ends. The CDR3 runs to 11 residues. The DNA for the CDR3 is TGTGCCAGCAGCCACACCGATGAGCAGTTCTTC. It is translated as CASSHTDEQFF. The variable domain in full, with the rest retrieved from reference TRBV11-2 and TRBJ2-1, is EAGVAQSPRYKIIEKRQSVAFWCNPISGHATLYWYQQILGQGPKLLIQFQNNGVVDDSQLPKDRFSAERLKGVDSTLKIQPAKLEDSAVYLCASSHTDEQFFGPGTRLTVL.

The sample holds a few counts of this clone. This chain joins TRBV29-1 and TRBJ2-7; D is perhaps TRBD2 (5 bases). V shed 4 bases and J shed 2 bases, with 18 bases lying between them. The CDR3 is 15 amino acids. The germline CDR1 and CDR2 sequences are SQVTM and ANQGSEA. The CDR3 sequence is CSVGLELAQTYEQYF. The CDR3, as DNA: TGCAGCGTTGGTTTGGAATTAGCGCAAACCTACGAGCAGTACTTC.

This chain joins TRBV5-1 and TRBJ2-3, with 7 bases that match TRBD2. With V trimmed by 2 bases and J by 0 bases, 0 bases remained unmatched. The CDR3 loop spans 14 amino acids. Germline V gene sequence: CDR1 SGHRS, CDR2 YFSETQ. Here the CDR3 DNA reads TGCGCCAGCAGCTTACTAGCGAGCACAGATACGCAGTATTTT. This sequence encodes CASSLLASTDTQYF.

The chain couples TRBV5-1 to TRBJ2-1, with TRBD1 identical over 11 bases. Germline assignment: CDR1 SGHRS and CDR2 YFSETQ. J lost 9 bases, V lost 2 bases, and 7 bases had no gene match. The CDR3 loop spans 15 amino acids. In DNA form, the CDR3 reads TGCGCCAGCAGCTTTGCGGGACAGGGGGTGGGTGAGCAGTTCTTC. Protein: CASSFAGQGVGEQFF.

This chain joins TRBV4-3 and TRBJ2-7, with 9 bases matching TRBD1. With 3 bases clipped from V and 3 bases from J, the junction kept 6 bases outside the gene matches. Per germline, CDR1 LGHNA and CDR2 YSLEER. The CDR3 contains 15 residues. The DNA for the CDR3 is TGCGCCAGCAGCCAGGCCGGGACAGGGCTCTACGAGCAGTACTTC. Its translation is CASSQAGTGLYEQYF.

This clone was counted between two and nine times. This chain connects TRBV5-8 to TRBJ1-6, with D unclear. There are 16 residues in the CDR3. The germline gives CDR1 SGHTS, CDR2 YDEGEE. Trimming took 4 bases from V and 0 from J, leaving 11 bases between them. CDR3 protein: CASSPDLGSYNSPLHF. In DNA, the CDR3 is TGTGCCAGCAGCCCTGACCTCGGCTCCTATAATTCACCCCTCCACTTT.

The rearrangement joins TRBV20-1 to TRBJ1-2, with D perhaps matching TRBD1 (5 bases). The CDR3 length is 11 residues. Germline V CDR1 and CDR2: DFQATT, SNEGSKA (reference sequence). The V end was cut by 3 bases, the J end by 8 bases, with 10 bases between. The CDR3 DNA reads as TGCAGTGCTAGTTCGGGGGAAGGCTACACCTTC. Amino acid sequence: CSASSGEGYTF.

The table lists this clone with many counts. The chain recombines TRBV2 with TRBJ1-2; D is perhaps TRBD1 (6 bases). Germline lookup yields CDR1 SNHLY and CDR2 FYNNEI. The CDR3 extends over 13 amino acids. Trimming removed 4 bases at V and 3 bases at J, with 9 bases between. The CDR3 loop is CASSADSHYGYTF. CDR3 coding DNA: TGTGCCAGCAGTGCGGACAGTCACTATGGCTACACCTTC.

This clone was counted between two and nine times. The gene calls are TRBV5-8 and TRBJ1-1; 7 positions agree with TRBD1. J lost 0 bases, V lost 4 bases, and 3 bases had no gene match. CDR1 is SGHTS and CDR2 is YDEGEE in the germline V gene. The CDR3 covers 14 residues. For the CDR3, the DNA is TGTGCCAGCAGCCGGGACAGTATGAACACTGAAGCTTTCTTT. Its protein product is CASSRDSMNTEAFF.

CDR3 bases: TGTGCCAGCAGCTTAGCGGGGGGCCGTAGAGAGACCCAGTACTTC. Amino acid sequence: CASSLAGGRRETQYF. The rearrangement links TRBV11-1 to TRBJ2-5; the D gene could be TRBD1 or TRBD2 (6 bases each). This CDR3 spans 15 amino acids. CDR1 and CDR2 (germline): SGHAT, FQDESV (reference sequence). V lost 0 bases and J lost 4, with 12 bases in between. The full variable domain, completed using reference TRBV11-1 and TRBJ2-5, is EAEVAQSPRYKITEKSQAVAFWCDPISGHATLYWYRQILGQGPELLVQFQDESVVDDSQLPKDRFSAERLKGVDSTLKIQPAELGDSAMYLCASSLAGGRRETQYFGPGTRLLVL.

DNA of the CDR3: TGTGCCAGCAGCTTAGCAGGATTTGAGCAGTTCTTC. It is translated as CASSLAGFEQFF. The chain carries TRBV7-6 and TRBJ2-1; D remains unclear. CDR1 is SGHVS and CDR2 is FNYEAQ in the germline V gene. This CDR3 has 12 amino acids. Trimming removed 0 bases at V and 9 bases at J, with 6 bases between.

This rearrangement joins TRBV9 to TRBJ2-3; the D call may be TRBD1 or TRBD2 (5 bases each). The CDR3 has 14 amino acids. Germline lookup yields CDR1 SGDLS and CDR2 YYNGEE. Trimming removed 5 bases from V and 2 bases from J, with 12 bases in between. For the CDR3, the DNA is TGTGCCAGCAGGAGAGGGGTGTTCACAGATACGCAGTATTTT. It translates to CASRRGVFTDTQYF.

The chain couples TRBV5-4 to TRBJ2-1; 8 bases match TRBD1. This CDR3 contains 16 residues. V was pared by 4 bases and J by 2 bases, with 8 bases of the junction left unmatched. From germline, CDR1 is SGHNT and CDR2 YYREEE (reference sequence). CDR3 nucleotide sequence: TGTGCCAGCAGCACGGGGACAGGCCGGGCCTACAATGAGCAGTTCTTC. Amino acids: CASSTGTGRAYNEQFF.

The chain combines TRBV27 with TRBJ2-2; 7 bases align to TRBD1. The CDR3 is 15 residues long. The V and J ends lost 0 bases and 8 bases, in that order; junction bases with no gene match: 6. The germline gives CDR1 MNHEY, CDR2 SMNVEV (reference sequence). The CDR3 spells CASSLSATGWGELFF. In DNA, the CDR3 is TGTGCCAGCAGTTTATCGGCGACAGGGTGGGGGGAGCTGTTTTTT.